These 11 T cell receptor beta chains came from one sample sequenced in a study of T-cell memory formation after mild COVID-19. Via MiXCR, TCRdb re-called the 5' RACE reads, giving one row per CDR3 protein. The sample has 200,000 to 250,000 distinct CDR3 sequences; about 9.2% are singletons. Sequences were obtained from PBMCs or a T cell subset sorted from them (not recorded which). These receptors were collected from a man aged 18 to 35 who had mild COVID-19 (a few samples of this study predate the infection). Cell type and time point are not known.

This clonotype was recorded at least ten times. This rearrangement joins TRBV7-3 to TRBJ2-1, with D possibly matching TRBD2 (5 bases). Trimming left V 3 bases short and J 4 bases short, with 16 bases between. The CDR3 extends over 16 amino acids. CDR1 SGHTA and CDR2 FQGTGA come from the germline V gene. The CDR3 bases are TGTGCCAGCAGCTTCTTGGCGGGCCTTGAATACAATGAGCAGTTCTTC. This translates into CASSFLAGLEYNEQFF.

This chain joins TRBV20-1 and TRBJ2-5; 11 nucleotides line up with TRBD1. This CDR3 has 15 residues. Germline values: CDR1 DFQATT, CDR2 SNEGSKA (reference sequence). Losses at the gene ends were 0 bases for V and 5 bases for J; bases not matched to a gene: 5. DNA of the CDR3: TGCAGTGCTAGAGAAGGACAGGGGGCTTTGGAGACCCAGTACTTC. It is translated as CSAREGQGALETQYF.

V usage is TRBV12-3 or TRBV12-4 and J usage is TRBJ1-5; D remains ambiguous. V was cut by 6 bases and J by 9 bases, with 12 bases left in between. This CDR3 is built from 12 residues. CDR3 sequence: CASRIDLRPQHF. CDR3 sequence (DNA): TGTGCCAGCAGAATCGACCTGAGGCCCCAGCATTTT.

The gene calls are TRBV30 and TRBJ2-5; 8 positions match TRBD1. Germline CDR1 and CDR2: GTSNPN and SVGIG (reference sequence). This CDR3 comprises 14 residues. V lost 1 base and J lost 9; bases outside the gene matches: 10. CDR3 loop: CAWSAPGGEVPQYF. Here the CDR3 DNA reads TGTGCCTGGAGTGCCCCAGGGGGCGAGGTTCCCCAGTACTTC.

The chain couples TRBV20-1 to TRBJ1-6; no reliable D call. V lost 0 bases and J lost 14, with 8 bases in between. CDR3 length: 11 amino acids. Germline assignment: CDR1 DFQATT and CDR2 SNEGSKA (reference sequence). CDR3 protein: CSARDPRALHF. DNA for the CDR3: TGCAGTGCTAGAGACCCGCGTGCCCTCCACTTT.

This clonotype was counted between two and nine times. The CDR3 DNA reads as TGTGCCAGCAGTCCCGGGACAGGGGCCATCTGGAACACCGGGGAGCTGTTTTTT. Amino acid sequence: CASSPGTGAIWNTGELFF. The J gene is TRBJ2-2, the V gene TRBV6-2 or TRBV6-3; 10 bases align to TRBD1. V lost 5 bases to trimming and J lost 1 base; unmatched junction nucleotides: 10. Germline V gene sequence: CDR1 MNHEY, CDR2 SVGEGT. There are 18 residues in the CDR3.

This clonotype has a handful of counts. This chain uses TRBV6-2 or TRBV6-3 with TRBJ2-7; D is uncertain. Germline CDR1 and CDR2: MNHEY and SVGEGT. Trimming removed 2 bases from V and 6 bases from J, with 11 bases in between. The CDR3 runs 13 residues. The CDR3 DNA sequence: TGTGCCAGCAGTTACGTACCTTCGTTCGAGCAGTACGTC. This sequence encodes CASSYVPSFEQYV.

CDR3 amino acids: CASSQPVVTDTQYF. The CDR3 DNA follows: TGCGCCAGCAGCCAGCCAGTTGTCACAGATACGCAGTATTTT. The rearrangement links TRBV4-1 to TRBJ2-3; D remains ambiguous. Trimming shortened V by 3 bases and J by 2 bases, and 9 bases separated the two germline ends. The CDR3 loop spans 14 amino acids. Germline assignment: CDR1 MGHRA and CDR2 YSYEKL.

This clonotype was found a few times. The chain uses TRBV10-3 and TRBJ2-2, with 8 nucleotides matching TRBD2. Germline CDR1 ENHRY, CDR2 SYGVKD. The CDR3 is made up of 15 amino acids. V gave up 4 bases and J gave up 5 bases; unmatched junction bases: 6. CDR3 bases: TGTGCCATCAGTGGAGAAGCGGGGGAAACCGGGGAGCTGTTTTTT. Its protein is CAISGEAGETGELFF.

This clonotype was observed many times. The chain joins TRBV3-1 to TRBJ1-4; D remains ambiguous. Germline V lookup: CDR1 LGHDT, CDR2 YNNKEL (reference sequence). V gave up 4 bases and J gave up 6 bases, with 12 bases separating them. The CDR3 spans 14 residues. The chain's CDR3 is CASSLGGFDEKLFF. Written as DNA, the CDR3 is TGTGCCAGCAGCCTGGGAGGATTTGATGAAAAACTGTTTTTT.

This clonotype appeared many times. For the CDR3, the DNA is TGTGCCAGCAGCTGGAGGGACAGGACCAACACCGGGGAGCTGTTTTTT. This encodes CASSWRDRTNTGELFF. The J gene is TRBJ2-2, the V gene TRBV5-6, with 8 positions matching TRBD1. J gave up 2 bases and V 3 bases, and 6 bases lay outside the gene matches. Germline V gene data show CDR1 as SGHDT and CDR2 as YYEEEE. The length of the CDR3 is 16 residues.